This T cell receptor (beta chain) originates from a study of blood T cells in healthy people across ages. Study-level findings and limits: Diversity estimates drawn from one million T cells were deemed underestimates. Per million T cells, the diversity of TCR beta decreased roughly linearly as age advanced.

The germline V gene has CDR1 DFQATT and CDR2 SNEGSKA (reference sequence). The CDR3 consists of 13 residues. V lost 1 base to trimming and J lost 2 bases, with 8 bases between them. This clonotype has just a few counts. Antigen specificity is unknown. Using a J-beta primer mix together with a sample-barcoded 5' primer, a second PCR was run for roughly 6 to 12 cycles. Each TCR beta cDNA got a 12-nucleotide random molecular identifier. TCRdb processed the 5' RACE reads anew with MiXCR; each CDR3 protein has one entry. The data show some 1.7 million distinct CDR3 sequences, roughly 27% seen once. The sample, about 10 milliliters of peripheral blood, was drawn from each donor.

This TCR was recovered from a woman under 40 in good health. The rearrangement links TRBV20-1 to TRBJ2-5; D not certain. Sequenced: blood. CDR3 residues: CSARGLTQETQYF. CDR3 DNA: TGCAGTGCTAGAGGTCTAACACAAGAGACCCAGTACTTC.